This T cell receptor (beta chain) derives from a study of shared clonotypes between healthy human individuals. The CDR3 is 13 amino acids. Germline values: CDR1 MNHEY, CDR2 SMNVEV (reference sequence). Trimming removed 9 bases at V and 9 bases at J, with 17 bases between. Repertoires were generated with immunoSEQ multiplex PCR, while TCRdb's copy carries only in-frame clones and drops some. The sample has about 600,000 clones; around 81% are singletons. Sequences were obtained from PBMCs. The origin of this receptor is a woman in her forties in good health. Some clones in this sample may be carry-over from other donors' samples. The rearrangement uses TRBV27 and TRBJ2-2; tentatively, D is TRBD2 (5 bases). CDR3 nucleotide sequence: TGTGCCAGTGCGTGGGCTCGGGATCGGGAGCTGTTTTTT. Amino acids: CASAWARDRELFF.